The present T cell receptor beta chain was sequenced within a study of blood T cell repertoires in COVID-19. At the level of the study: PBMCs, B-cell-depleted T cells, or T cells provided the cDNA or gDNA that made up the material.

V was trimmed by 0 bases and J by 8 bases, leaving 14 bases between them. Per the germline V gene, CDR1 is SGDLS and CDR2 is YYNGEE. The CDR3 totals 15 residues. TCRdb's copy holds only in-frame clones and misses some; the assay was immunoSEQ multiplex PCR. The repertoire consists of approximately 130,000 clones, with around 77% occurring once and the leading ten covering 6.5% to 9.5%. The chain uses TRBV9 and TRBJ1-4, with D maybe TRBD1 (6 bases). This receptor was identified in a human donor in a cohort sampled during active COVID-19. The sequencing input was peripheral blood. The DNA for the CDR3 is TGTGCCAGCAGCGTAGGGGACAAAGTACCCGAAAAACTGTTTTTT. Translating gives CASSVGDKVPEKLFF.